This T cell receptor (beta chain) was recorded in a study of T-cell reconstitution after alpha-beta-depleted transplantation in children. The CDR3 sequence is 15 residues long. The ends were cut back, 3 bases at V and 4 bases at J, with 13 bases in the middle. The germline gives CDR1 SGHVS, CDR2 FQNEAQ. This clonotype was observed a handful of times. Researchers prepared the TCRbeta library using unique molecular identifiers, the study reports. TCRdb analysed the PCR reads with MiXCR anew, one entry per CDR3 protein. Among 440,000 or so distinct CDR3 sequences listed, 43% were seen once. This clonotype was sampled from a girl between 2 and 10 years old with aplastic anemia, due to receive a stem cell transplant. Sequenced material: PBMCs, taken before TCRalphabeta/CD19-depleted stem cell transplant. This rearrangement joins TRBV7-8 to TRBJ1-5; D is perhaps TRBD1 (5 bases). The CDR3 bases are TGTGCCAGCAGCTTCGACGGGGCGCCTAATCAGCCCCAGCATTTT. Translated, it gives CASSFDGAPNQPQHF.